These 14 T cell receptor beta chains share one sample of origin, sequenced in a study of shared T cell receptors in the human thymus. Sequencing was performed with immunoSEQ multiplex PCR; in TCRdb, only in-frame clones are kept and a portion is missing. Here the sample spans about 500,000 clones, 75% to 80% being singletons. The same sample was also used in a study of human thymus T cells.

The specimen sequenced was thymocytes. These receptors all come from a boy under three years old with a congenital heart defect.

This clone occurred once. V and J are TRBV2 and TRBJ2-2; 7 positions agree with TRBD1. V shed 8 bases, J shed 7 bases, and the junction held 4 bases outside the gene matches. In germline, CDR1 is SNHLY, CDR2 FYNNEI. The CDR3 has 12 residues. The CDR3 protein is CASGAGGGELFF. The DNA of the CDR3 is TGTGCCAGCGGTGCAGGGGGCGGGGAGCTGTTTTTT.

In its sample, this clone was seen a few times. The V and J genes are TRBV29-1 and TRBJ2-2, with 10 bases aligning to TRBD1. CDR1 SQVTM and CDR2 ANQGSEA come from the germline V gene. The V and J ends lost 4 bases and 2 bases, in that order; junction bases with no gene match: 4. The CDR3 runs to 15 residues. For the CDR3, the DNA is TGCAGCGTTGGAGGACAGGGGGTCAACACCGGGGAGCTGTTTTTT. Translating it yields CSVGGQGVNTGELFF.

The chain combines TRBV7-2 with TRBJ2-6, with D unclear. The germline CDR1 and CDR2 sequences are SGHTA and FQGNSA. The CDR3 has 19 residues. Trimming took off 6 bases at V and 0 bases at J, with 21 bases between the two ends. This CDR3 reads CASSLRTPTKSSGANVLTF. The CDR3 region has the DNA TGTGCCAGCAGTCTTAGAACCCCGACAAAGAGCTCTGGGGCCAACGTCCTGACTTTC.

The chain has TRBV28 and TRBJ2-3; 12 nucleotides align to TRBD2. CDR1 is MDHEN, CDR2 SYDVKM, per germline. Unmatched junction bases numbered 11, after V lost 4 bases and J lost 3 bases. The CDR3 totals 18 residues. In DNA, the CDR3 is TGTGCCAGCAGTTCTCCTAGCGGGAGGGCCAAGAAGACAGATACGCAGTATTTT. This translates into CASSSPSGRAKKTDTQYF.

In DNA, the CDR3 is TGTGCCAGCAGTCCCCGACGGGACTCCTACGAGCAGTACTTC. The encoded protein is CASSPRRDSYEQYF. The rearrangement uses TRBV6-6 and TRBJ2-7; TRBD2 might be the D (5 bases). The CDR3 has 14 residues. The V gene's germline CDR1 is MNHNY and CDR2 SVGAGI (reference sequence). Trimming pared 5 bases from V and 0 bases from J, leaving 11 bases between.

This chain links TRBV11-2 with TRBJ2-7, with 8 positions matching TRBD1. Per germline, CDR1 SGHAT and CDR2 FQNNGV. The CDR3 loop spans 13 amino acids. V lost 4 bases and J lost 4; bases outside the gene matches: 3. The CDR3 sequence is CASSWGTGYEQYF. CDR3 DNA: TGTGCCAGCAGCTGGGGGACAGGATACGAGCAGTACTTC.

This chain uses TRBV2 with TRBJ1-2; the match to TRBD1 covers 8 bases. This CDR3 has 17 amino acids. Germline-derived CDR1 and CDR2 are SNHLY and FYNNEI. V shed 2 bases, J shed 3 bases, and the junction held 11 bases outside the gene matches. Here the CDR3 DNA reads TGTGCCAGCAGTGAATGGGCAGGGGGCCTCGAGGACTATGGCTACACCTTC. Encoded protein: CASSEWAGGLEDYGYTF. The entire variable domain, with the rest obtained from reference TRBV2 and TRBJ1-2, is as follows: EPEVTQTPSHQVTQMGQEVILRCVPISNHLYFYWYRQILGQKVEFLVSFYNNEISEKSEIFDDQFSVERPDGSNFTLKIRSTKLEDSAMYFCASSEWAGGLEDYGYTFGSGTRLTVV.

The V gene is TRBV7-8, the J gene TRBJ1-2; TRBD1 aligns across 8 bases. Germline CDR1 is SGHVS and CDR2 is FQNEAQ. V was pared by 4 bases and J by 0 bases, with 13 bases of the junction left unmatched. This CDR3 has 18 amino acids. Written as DNA, the CDR3 is TGTGCCAGCAGCTGTCGATTCGGGGACAGGACGTCTAACTATGGCTACACCTTC. Amino acid sequence: CASSCRFGDRTSNYGYTF.

The gene calls are TRBV14 and TRBJ2-7; D is possibly TRBD2 (6 bases). V was shortened by 4 bases and J by 2 bases, with 21 bases between the two germline ends. CDR3 length: 17 amino acids. Per germline, CDR1 SGHDN and CDR2 FVKESK. CDR3 protein: CASSRLDGASATYEQYF. DNA for the CDR3: TGTGCCAGCAGCCGTCTCGACGGGGCTAGCGCAACCTACGAGCAGTACTTC. The entire variable domain, with the rest obtained from reference TRBV14 and TRBJ2-7, is as follows: EAGVTQFPSHSVIEKGQTVTLRCDPISGHDNLYWYRRVMGKEIKFLLHFVKESKQDESGMPNNRFLAERTGGTYSTLKVQPAELEDSGVYFCASSRLDGASATYEQYFGPGTRLTVT.

This clone was picked up one time. V gene TRBV5-6 combines with J gene TRBJ2-3, with 12 positions matching TRBD2. Losses at the gene ends were 5 bases for V and 2 bases for J; bases not matched to a gene: 6. CDR3 length equals 16 residues. CDR1 and CDR2 (germline): SGHDT, YYEEEE. The CDR3 DNA reads TGTGCCAGCAGTCCCCGGACTAGCGGGACCACAGATACGCAGTATTTT. This sequence encodes CASSPRTSGTTDTQYF.

The chain joins TRBV7-9 to TRBJ2-1; 9 nucleotides line up with TRBD2. Germline CDR1 reads SEHNR; CDR2 reads FQNEAQ (reference sequence). The CDR3 runs to 16 residues. With V trimmed by 3 bases and J by 5 bases, 8 bases remained unmatched. The CDR3 coding sequence is TGTGCCAGCAGCTTTGTGACTAGCGGACTCCACAATGAGCAGTTCTTC. Its translation is CASSFVTSGLHNEQFF.

V usage is TRBV30 and J usage is TRBJ2-7, with D possibly matching TRBD1 (5 bases). CDR1 and CDR2 (germline): GTSNPN, SVGIG (reference sequence). With 4 bases removed from V and 0 bases from J, the gap between germline ends came to 10 bases. CDR3 length: 13 amino acids. CDR3 DNA sequence: TGTGCCTGGAAGGCAGGGTCCTCCTACGAGCAGTACTTC. Translating gives CAWKAGSSYEQYF.

This sequence joins TRBV19 and TRBJ1-5; D is unclear. Deletions cut 5 bases from V and 0 bases from J, with 8 bases between. The length of the CDR3 is 14 residues. CDR1 and CDR2 (germline): LNHDA, SQIVND (reference sequence). The CDR3 sequence: CASSRHTSNQPQHF. CDR3 DNA sequence: TGTGCCAGTAGTCGACACACTAGCAATCAGCCCCAGCATTTT.

The chain employs TRBV11-2 and TRBJ2-1, with D tentatively TRBD2 (5 bases). The CDR3 sequence is 17 residues long. V lost 0 bases and J 2 bases, leaving 14 bases between the germline ends. Germline loops: CDR1 SGHAT, CDR2 FQNNGV. The CDR3 nucleotides read TGTGCCAGCAGCTTAGAAGCGGAGTGGGAGCCCTACAATGAGCAGTTCTTC. The encoded protein is CASSLEAEWEPYNEQFF.